There are a few counts of the clone carrying this TCR beta chain. The data were taken from a study of molecular identifiers for immune sequencing clone quantification. Trimming pared 0 bases from V and 6 bases from J, leaving 11 bases between. There are 14 residues in the CDR3. Germline V CDR1 and CDR2: DFQATT, SNEGSKA (reference sequence). Using its own MiXCR run on the PCR reads, TCRdb lists one record per CDR3 protein. The repertoire has some 320,000 distinct CDR3 sequences, over 20% of them found once; the top ten carry approximately 0.83%. This rearrangement joins TRBV20-1 to TRBJ1-4; possibly TRBD1 for D (5 bases). The clonotype comes from a human donor in good health. Some libraries in this study had Jurkat cell RNA spiked in. Material: naive CD8+ T cells from blood, with Jurkat cell RNA spiked in. Sample subset: FACS-sorted CD8+CD4-CCR7+CD45RA+ naive T cells. The CDR3 loop reads CSAREPRVDEKLFF. The CDR3 coding sequence is TGCAGTGCTAGAGAACCCAGGGTAGATGAAAAACTGTTTTTT.